This paragraph reports one TCR beta chain. The antigen is not known. The CDR3 contains 15 residues. The germline gives CDR1 SGHVS, CDR2 FQNEAQ. With V trimmed by 1 base and J by 4 bases, 1 base remained unmatched. This entry is derived from a study of T cells in localized non-small cell lung cancer. Study-level findings and limits: In adjacent lung appeared a median roughly 56 of the top 100 tumor clones. Peak T cell clonality was found in uninvolved adjacent lung, exceeding tumor. The tumor had only one region sequenced, so heterogeneity remains possible.

Assay used: immunoSEQ multiplex PCR; TCRdb lists only in-frame clones, some missing. The table lists 15,000 to 20,000 clones, about 85% of them singletons. The input for sequencing was peripheral blood, taken before any cancer treatment. The rearrangement joins TRBV7-8 to TRBJ2-1; TRBD2 matches at 10 bases. The sequence derives from a female donor older than 55 with stage I lung adenocarcinoma. The CDR3 region is CASSLGTSGYNEQFF. The CDR3 DNA follows: TGTGCCAGCAGCTTAGGGACTAGCGGTTACAATGAGCAGTTCTTC.